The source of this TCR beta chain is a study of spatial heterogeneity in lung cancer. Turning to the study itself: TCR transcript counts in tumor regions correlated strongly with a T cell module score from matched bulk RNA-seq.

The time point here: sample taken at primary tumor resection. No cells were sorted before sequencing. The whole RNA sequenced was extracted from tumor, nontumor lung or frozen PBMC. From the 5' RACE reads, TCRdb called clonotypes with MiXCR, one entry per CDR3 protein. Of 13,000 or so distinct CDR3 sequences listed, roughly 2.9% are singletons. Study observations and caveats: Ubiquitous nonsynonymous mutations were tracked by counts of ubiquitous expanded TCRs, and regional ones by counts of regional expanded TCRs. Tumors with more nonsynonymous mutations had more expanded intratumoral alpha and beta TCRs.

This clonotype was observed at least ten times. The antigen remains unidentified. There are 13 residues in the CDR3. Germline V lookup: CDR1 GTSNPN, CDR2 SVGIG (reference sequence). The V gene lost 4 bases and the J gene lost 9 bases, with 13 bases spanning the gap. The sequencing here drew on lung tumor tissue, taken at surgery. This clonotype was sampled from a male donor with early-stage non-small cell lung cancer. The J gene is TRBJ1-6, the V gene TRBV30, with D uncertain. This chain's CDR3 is CAWNPRRGSPLHF. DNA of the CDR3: TGTGCCTGGAATCCCAGGCGTGGTTCACCCCTCCACTTT.